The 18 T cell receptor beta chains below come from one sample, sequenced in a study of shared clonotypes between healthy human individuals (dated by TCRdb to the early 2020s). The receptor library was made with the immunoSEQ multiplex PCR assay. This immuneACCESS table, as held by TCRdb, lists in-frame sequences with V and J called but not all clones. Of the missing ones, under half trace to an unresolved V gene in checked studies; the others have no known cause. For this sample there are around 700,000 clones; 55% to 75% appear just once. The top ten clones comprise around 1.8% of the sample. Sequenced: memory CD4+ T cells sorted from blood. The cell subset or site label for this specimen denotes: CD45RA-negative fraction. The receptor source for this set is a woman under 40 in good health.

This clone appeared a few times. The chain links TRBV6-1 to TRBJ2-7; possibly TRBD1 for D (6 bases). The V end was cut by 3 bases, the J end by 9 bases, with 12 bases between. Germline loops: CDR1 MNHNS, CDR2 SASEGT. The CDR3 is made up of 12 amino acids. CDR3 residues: CASSESLRGQYF. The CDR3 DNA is TGTGCCAGCAGTGAGTCTCTCAGGGGGCAGTACTTC.

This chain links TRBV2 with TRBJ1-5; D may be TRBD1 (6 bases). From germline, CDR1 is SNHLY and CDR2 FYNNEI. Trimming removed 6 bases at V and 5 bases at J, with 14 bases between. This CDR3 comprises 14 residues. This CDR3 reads CASSVQGKDQPQHF. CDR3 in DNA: TGTGCCAGCAGCGTACAGGGAAAAGATCAGCCCCAGCATTTT.

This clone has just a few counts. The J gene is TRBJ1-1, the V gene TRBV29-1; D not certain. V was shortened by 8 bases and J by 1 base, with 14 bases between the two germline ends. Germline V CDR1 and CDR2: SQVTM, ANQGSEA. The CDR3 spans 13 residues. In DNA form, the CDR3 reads TGCAGCCTCCGTGGCGATGGGAACACTGAAGCTTTCTTT. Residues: CSLRGDGNTEAFF.

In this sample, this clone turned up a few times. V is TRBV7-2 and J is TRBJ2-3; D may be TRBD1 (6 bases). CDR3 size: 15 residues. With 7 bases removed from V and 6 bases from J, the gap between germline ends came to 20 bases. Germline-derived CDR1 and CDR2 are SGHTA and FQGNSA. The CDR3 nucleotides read TGTGCCAGCATCCCAGGACAGCAGACGATCGATACGCAGTATTTT. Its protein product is CASIPGQQTIDTQYF.

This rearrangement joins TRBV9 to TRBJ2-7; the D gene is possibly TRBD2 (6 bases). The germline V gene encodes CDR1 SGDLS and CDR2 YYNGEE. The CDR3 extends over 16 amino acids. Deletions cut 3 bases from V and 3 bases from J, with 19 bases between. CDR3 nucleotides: TGTGCCAGCAGCGCGACAGAGGGAGGTCCCATCTACGAGCAGTACTTC. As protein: CASSATEGGPIYEQYF.

CDR3 sequence reads: CASSQEAFRQSYGYTF. The CDR3, as DNA: TGCGCCAGCAGCCAAGAGGCCTTCCGACAGAGCTATGGCTACACCTTC. The chain combines TRBV4-1 with TRBJ1-2, with D maybe TRBD1 (5 bases). V lost 0 bases and J lost 4, with 15 bases in between. Germline loops: CDR1 MGHRA, CDR2 YSYEKL. This CDR3 contains 16 residues.

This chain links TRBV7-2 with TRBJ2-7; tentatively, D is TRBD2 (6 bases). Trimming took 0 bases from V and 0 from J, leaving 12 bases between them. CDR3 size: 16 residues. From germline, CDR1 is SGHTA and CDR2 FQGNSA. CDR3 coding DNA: TGTGCCAGCAGCTTAGCGAGAAGCGGGCGCTCCTACGAGCAGTACTTC. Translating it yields CASSLARSGRSYEQYF.

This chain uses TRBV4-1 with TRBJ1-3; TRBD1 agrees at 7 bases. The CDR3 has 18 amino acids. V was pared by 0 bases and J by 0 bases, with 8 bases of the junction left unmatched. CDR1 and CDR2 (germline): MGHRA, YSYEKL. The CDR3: CASSQDRDSFSSGNTIYF. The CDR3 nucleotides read TGCGCCAGCAGCCAAGATCGGGACAGCTTTAGCTCTGGAAACACCATATATTTT.

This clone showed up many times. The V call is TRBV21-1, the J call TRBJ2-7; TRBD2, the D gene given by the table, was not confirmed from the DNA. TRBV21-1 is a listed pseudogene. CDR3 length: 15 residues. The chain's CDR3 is CASSKDSLAGSEQYF. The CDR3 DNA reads TGTGCCAGCAGCAAAGACTCCCTAGCGGGTTCCGAGCAGTACTTC.

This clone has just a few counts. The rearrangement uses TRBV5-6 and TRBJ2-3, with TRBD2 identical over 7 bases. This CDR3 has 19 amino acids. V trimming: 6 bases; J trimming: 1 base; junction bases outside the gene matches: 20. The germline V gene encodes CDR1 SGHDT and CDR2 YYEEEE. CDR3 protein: CASTLGEGGRGWGTDTQYF. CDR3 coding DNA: TGTGCCAGCACCCTCGGTGAAGGCGGGAGAGGGTGGGGCACAGATACGCAGTATTTT.

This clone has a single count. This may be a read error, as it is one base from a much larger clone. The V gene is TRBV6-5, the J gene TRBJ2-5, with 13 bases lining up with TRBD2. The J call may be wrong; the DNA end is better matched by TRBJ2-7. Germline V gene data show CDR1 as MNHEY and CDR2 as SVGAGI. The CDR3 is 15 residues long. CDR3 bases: TGTGCCAGCAGCGCCGGGACTAGCGGGACCTACGAGCAGTACTTC. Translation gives CASSAGTSGTYEQYF.

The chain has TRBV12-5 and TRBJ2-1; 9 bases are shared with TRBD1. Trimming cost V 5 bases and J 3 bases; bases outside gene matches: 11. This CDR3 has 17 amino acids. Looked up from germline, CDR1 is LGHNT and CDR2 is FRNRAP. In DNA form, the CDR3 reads TGTGCTAGTGGTCTAGGGACAGGGAGCTCCGGCTACAATGAGCAGTTCTTC. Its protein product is CASGLGTGSSGYNEQFF.

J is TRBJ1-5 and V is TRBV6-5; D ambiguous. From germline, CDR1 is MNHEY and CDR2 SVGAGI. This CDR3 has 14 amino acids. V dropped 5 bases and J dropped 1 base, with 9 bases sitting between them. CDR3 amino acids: CASSLGESNQPQHF. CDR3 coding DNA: TGTGCCAGCAGTCTTGGAGAGAGCAATCAGCCCCAGCATTTT.

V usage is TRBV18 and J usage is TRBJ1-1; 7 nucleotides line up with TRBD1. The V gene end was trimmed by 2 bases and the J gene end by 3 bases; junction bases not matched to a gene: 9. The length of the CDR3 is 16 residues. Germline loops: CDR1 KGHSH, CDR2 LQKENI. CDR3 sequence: CASSPYTQGTDTEAFF. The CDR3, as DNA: TGTGCCAGCTCACCATACACACAGGGGACGGACACTGAAGCTTTCTTT.

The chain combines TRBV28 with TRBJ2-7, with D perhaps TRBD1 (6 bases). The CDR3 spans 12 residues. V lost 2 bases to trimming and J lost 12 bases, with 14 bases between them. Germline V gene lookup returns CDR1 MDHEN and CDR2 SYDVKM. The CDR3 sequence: CASSLEGEFPYF. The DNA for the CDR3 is TGTGCCAGCAGTTTAGAGGGGGAGTTCCCGTACTTC.

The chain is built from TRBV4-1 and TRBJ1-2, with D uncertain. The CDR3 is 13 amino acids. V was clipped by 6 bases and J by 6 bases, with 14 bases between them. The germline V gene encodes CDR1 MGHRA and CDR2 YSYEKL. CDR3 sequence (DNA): TGCGCCAGCAGTGGTCTAAATAAGCATGGCTACACCTTC. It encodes CASSGLNKHGYTF.

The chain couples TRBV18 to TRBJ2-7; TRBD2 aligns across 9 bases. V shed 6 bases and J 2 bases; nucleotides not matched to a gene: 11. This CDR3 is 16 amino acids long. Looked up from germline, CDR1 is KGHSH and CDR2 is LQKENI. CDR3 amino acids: CASSPPLASGTYEQYF. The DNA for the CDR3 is TGTGCCAGCTCTCCCCCTCTGGCTAGCGGGACCTACGAGCAGTACTTC.

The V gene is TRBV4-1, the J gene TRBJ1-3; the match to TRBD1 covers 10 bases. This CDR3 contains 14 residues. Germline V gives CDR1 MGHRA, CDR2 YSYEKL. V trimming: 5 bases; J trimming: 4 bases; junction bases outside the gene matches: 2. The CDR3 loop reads CASSSTGGGNTIYF. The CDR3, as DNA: TGCGCCAGCAGCTCGACAGGGGGCGGAAACACCATATATTTT.